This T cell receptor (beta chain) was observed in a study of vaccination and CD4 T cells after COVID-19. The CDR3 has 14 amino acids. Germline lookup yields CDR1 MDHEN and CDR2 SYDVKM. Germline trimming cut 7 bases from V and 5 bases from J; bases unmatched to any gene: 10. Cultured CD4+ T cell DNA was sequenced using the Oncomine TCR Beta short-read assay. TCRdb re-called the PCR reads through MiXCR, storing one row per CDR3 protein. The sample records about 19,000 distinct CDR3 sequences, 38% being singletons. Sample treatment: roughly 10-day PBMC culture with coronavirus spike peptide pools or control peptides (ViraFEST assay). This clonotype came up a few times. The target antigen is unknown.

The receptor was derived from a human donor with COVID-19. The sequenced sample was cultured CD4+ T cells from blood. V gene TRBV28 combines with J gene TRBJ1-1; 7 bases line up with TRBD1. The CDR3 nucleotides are TGTGCCAGCACACTACAGGGGAGTTGGACTGAAGCTTTCTTT. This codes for CASTLQGSWTEAFF.